These T cell receptor beta chains were read from a single sample in a study of response to subunit inactivated influenza vaccine. TCRdb ran MiXCR on the RT-PCR reads and lists one entry per CDR3 protein. The repertoire has hundreds of thousands of distinct CDR3 sequences, about 18% of them found once; the top ten carry roughly a tenth. Specimen: PBMCs from blood, collected 4 to 6 days after vaccination. These receptor sequences come from a man in his fifties who received an inactivated influenza vaccine. The CDR3 runs from the conserved cysteine through the conserved F or W. The order of the fields is J gene, clone size, V gene, D gene, CDR3 protein, CDR3 DNA. D genes are given only for firm matches. Rows may omit the clone size; those that give it use once, few, many or a size class.

TRBJ2-1	.	TRBV12-3/TRBV12-4	.	CASRLGYGLNEQFF	TGTGCCAGCCGCCTAGGATATGGGCTCAATGAGCAGTTCTTC
TRBJ2-7	.	TRBV12-3/TRBV12-4	.	CASSSRDPSGQYF	TGTGCCAGCAGTTCCCGGGACCCCTCGGGGCAGTACTTC
TRBJ2-3	.	TRBV3-1	.	CASRPRYTDTQYF	TGTGCCAGCCGCCCGCGGTACACAGATACGCAGTATTTT
TRBJ2-1	few	TRBV29-1	TRBD2	CSVRGLVNEQFF	TGCAGCGTGAGGGGACTAGTAAATGAGCAGTTCTTC
TRBJ2-1	.	TRBV7-2	.	CASSHPSYNEQFF	TGTGCCAGCAGCCACCCCTCCTACAATGAGCAGTTCTTC
TRBJ1-5	few	TRBV12-3/TRBV12-4	.	CASSLAGGGPQPQHF	TGTGCCAGCAGTTTAGCGGGGGGGGGGCCTCAGCCCCAGCATTTT
TRBJ1-5	.	TRBV20-1	.	CSARWGATGNQPQHF	TGCAGTGCTAGGTGGGGGGCTACGGGCAATCAGCCCCAGCATTTT
TRBJ1-2	few	TRBV7-2	.	CASSEEGSSNYGYTF	TGTGCCAGCAGCGAAGAGGGGTCCTCTAACTATGGCTACACCTTC
TRBJ2-1	few	TRBV5-1	TRBD2	CASSYLAGGIKFAYNEQFF	TGCGCCAGCAGCTATCTAGCGGGAGGGATTAAGTTTGCGTACAATGAGCAGTTCTTC
TRBJ2-2	few	TRBV14	TRBD1	CASSQVPGQGFGVTGELFF	TGTGCCAGCAGCCAAGTGCCGGGACAGGGATTTGGTGTCACCGGGGAGCTGTTTTTT
TRBJ2-7	few	TRBV7-2	.	CASSLGPVPKNEQYF	TGTGCCAGCAGCTTAGGCCCCGTCCCTAAAAACGAGCAGTACTTC
TRBJ1-1	.	TRBV29-1	.	CSVGTSSGTEAFF	TGCAGCGTGGGGACCTCTTCGGGCACTGAAGCTTTCTTT
TRBJ1-2	.	TRBV7-9	.	CASSFGEGDGYTF	TGTGCCAGCAGCTTCGGGGAAGGTGATGGCTACACCTTC
TRBJ2-3	.	TRBV7-9	.	CASSLAQRPDTQYF	TGTGCCAGCAGCTTAGCTCAGCGACCAGATACGCAGTATTTT
TRBJ2-1	many	TRBV7-2	TRBD2	CASSLGLAGGRVNEQFF	TGTGCCAGCAGCTTAGGGCTAGCGGGAGGCAGGGTCAATGAGCAGTTCTTC
TRBJ2-5	.	TRBV28	TRBD1	CASSIGTGPGKETQYF	TGTGCCAGCAGTATAGGGACAGGACCAGGGAAAGAGACCCAGTACTTC
TRBJ2-3	few	TRBV20-1	TRBD2	CSANAAGGDTQYF	TGCAGTGCTAACGCGGCGGGGGGAGATACGCAGTATTTT
TRBJ2-5	.	TRBV27	.	CASRSTLYGETQYF	TGTGCCAGCAGATCCACCCTTTACGGGGAGACCCAGTACTTC
TRBJ1-3	few	TRBV12-3/TRBV12-4	.	CASTQGPGNTIYF	TGTGCCAGCACACAGGGCCCTGGAAACACCATATATTTT
TRBJ2-1	.	TRBV3-1	TRBD2	CASSQPGGGNEQFF	TGTGCCAGCAGCCAACCGGGAGGTGGCAATGAGCAGTTCTTC
TRBJ2-1	few	TRBV4-2	TRBD1	CASSQFISRTGTGGNEQFF	TGTGCCAGCAGCCAATTCATTTCGCGGACCGGGACAGGGGGCAATGAGCAGTTCTTC
TRBJ2-3	.	TRBV14	.	CASSQELRDTQYF	TGTGCCAGCAGCCAAGAACTACGAGATACGCAGTATTTT
TRBJ2-1	.	TRBV2	TRBD2	CASTSPGLAFDEQFF	TGTGCCAGCACCTCCCCGGGACTAGCATTTGATGAGCAGTTCTTC
TRBJ2-2	few	TRBV7-3	.	CASSSRVAAGELFF	TGTGCCAGCAGCTCCAGGGTAGCGGCCGGGGAGCTGTTTTTT
TRBJ2-3	.	TRBV11-2	.	CASSLEWRSSTDTQYF	TGTGCCAGCAGCTTAGAGTGGCGTAGTAGCACAGATACGCAGTATTTT
TRBJ2-5	.	TRBV15	TRBD1	CATSSSGTDEETQYF	TGTGCCACCAGCAGCTCAGGGACAGATGAAGAGACCCAGTACTTC
TRBJ2-7	few	TRBV28	TRBD1	CASSSSGQGSYEQYF	TGTGCCAGCAGTAGCTCGGGACAGGGTAGCTACGAGCAGTACTTC
TRBJ2-6	.	TRBV28	.	CAGSPYSGWRNAGANVLTF	TGTGCCGGCAGTCCCTACTCAGGCTGGCGGAACGCTGGGGCCAACGTCCTGACTTTC
TRBJ1-2	few	TRBV7-9	.	CASSSTIRGANYGYTF	TGTGCCAGCAGCTCCACAATAAGGGGGGCTAACTATGGCTACACCTTC
TRBJ2-5	many	TRBV6-1	TRBD1	CASRAGTGVHKKETQYF	TGTGCCAGCAGGGCCGGGACAGGGGTCCACAAGAAAGAGACCCAGTACTTC
TRBJ2-3	.	TRBV18	.	CASSPLAVTDTQYF	TGTGCCAGCTCACCACTGGCGGTCACAGATACGCAGTATTTT
TRBJ2-3	.	TRBV5-1	TRBD2	CASSFSPRGGSTDTQYF	TGCGCCAGCAGCTTCTCCCCGCGGGGAGGGAGCACAGATACGCAGTATTTT
TRBJ1-5	.	TRBV12-3/TRBV12-4	TRBD1	CASSPGQRENQPQHF	TGTGCCAGCAGTCCGGGACAGAGGGAAAATCAGCCCCAGCATTTT
TRBJ2-3	.	TRBV27	.	CASSLRKGVTDTQYF	TGTGCCAGCAGTTTAAGAAAAGGCGTCACAGATACGCAGTATTTT
TRBJ2-3	few	TRBV7-8	TRBD1	CASSLAWGRQGKDTQYF	TGTGCCAGCAGCTTAGCGTGGGGTAGACAGGGGAAAGATACGCAGTATTTT
TRBJ2-1	.	TRBV12-3/TRBV12-4	.	CASNTWKGVHEQFF	TGTGCCAGCAACACCTGGAAGGGGGTACATGAGCAGTTCTTC
TRBJ1-5	.	TRBV7-6	.	CASTAGANQPQHF	TGTGCCAGCACCGCAGGGGCTAATCAGCCCCAGCATTTT
TRBJ2-1	.	TRBV3-1	.	CASSPSDWSPLFF	TGTGCCAGCAGCCCCTCCGACTGGTCGCCGCTGTTCTTC
TRBJ1-1	.	TRBV29-1	.	CSAREGAEAFF	TGCAGCGCAAGGGAGGGCGCTGAAGCTTTCTTT
TRBJ1-1	.	TRBV5-6	TRBD1	CASSLARGRGTEAFF	TGTGCCAGCAGCTTGGCCAGGGGGCGGGGGACTGAAGCTTTCTTT
TRBJ2-1	many	TRBV20-1	TRBD2	CSAIAGGPRNEQFF	TGCAGTGCTATAGCGGGAGGGCCGCGCAATGAGCAGTTCTTC
TRBJ2-1	few	TRBV27	TRBD2	CASSLSGWTRPYNEQFF	TGTGCCAGCAGTTTATCGGGGTGGACTAGACCCTACAATGAGCAGTTCTTC
TRBJ1-2	.	TRBV24-1	.	CATSDPGQGPQHYGYTF	TGTGCCACCAGTGATCCGGGGCAGGGGCCGCAGCACTATGGCTACACCTTC
TRBJ2-2	few	TRBV5-1	.	CASRPDVTGELFF	TGCGCCAGCAGGCCGGATGTCACCGGGGAGCTGTTTTTT
TRBJ1-2	few	TRBV6-1	.	CASSPNREIYGYTF	TGTGCCAGCAGTCCTAACAGGGAAATCTATGGCTACACCTTC
TRBJ2-7	.	TRBV20-1	TRBD1	CSARAAGQGFHEQYF	TGCAGTGCTAGAGCAGCGGGACAGGGTTTCCACGAGCAGTACTTC
TRBJ2-1	few	TRBV5-6	.	CASSQTGTIGYNEQFF	TGTGCCAGCAGCCAAACCGGGACAATCGGCTACAATGAGCAGTTCTTC
TRBJ1-5	few	TRBV21-1	.	CASNGTVNQPQHF	TGTGCCAGCAACGGGACAGTCAATCAGCCCCAGCATTTT
TRBJ1-1	many	TRBV19	.	CASSPREGLNTEAFF	TGTGCCAGTAGCCCTCGGGAAGGGTTGAACACTGAAGCTTTCTTT
TRBJ1-3	few	TRBV29-1	.	CSVESRSGPTSGNTIYF	TGCAGCGTTGAATCCCGATCCGGGCCAACATCTGGAAACACCATATATTTT
TRBJ2-5	few	TRBV4-2	.	CASSQVSDGETQYF	TGTGCCAGCAGCCAAGTTTCTGACGGGGAGACCCAGTACTTC
TRBJ2-7	.	TRBV20-1	TRBD2	CSARSSGVYEQYF	TGCAGTGCTAGAAGTAGCGGGGTTTACGAGCAGTACTTC
TRBJ1-2	.	TRBV20-1	TRBD1	CSAGRGQDGYTF	TGCAGTGCTGGTAGGGGGCAGGATGGCTACACCTTC
TRBJ2-7	few	TRBV5-6	.	CASSLSIRYVDEQYF	TGTGCCAGCAGCTTGTCTATTAGGTATGTCGACGAGCAGTACTTC
TRBJ1-1	few	TRBV20-1	.	CSGPRSSDTEAFF	TGCAGTGGCCCACGGAGTTCGGACACTGAAGCTTTCTTT
TRBJ2-2	.	TRBV6-1	.	CASTPSHRQTTGELFF	TGTGCCAGCACCCCTAGCCACAGACAGACCACCGGGGAGCTGTTTTTT
TRBJ2-3	many	TRBV5-1	TRBD2	CASSLGRGGTDTQYF	TGCGCCAGCAGCTTGGGGCGGGGGGGCACAGATACGCAGTATTTT